The entry below gives a single T cell receptor (beta chain) sequence along with its context. The record originates from a study of blood T cell repertoires in COVID-19. Profiling relied on immunoSEQ multiplex PCR, and the TCRdb table lists in-frame clones only, not all of them. The table has roughly 120,000 clones, approximately 84% seen once. CDR3 size: 17 residues. Looked up from germline, CDR1 is MNHEY and CDR2 is SVGEGT. The trim removed 4 bases at V and 0 bases at J, leaving 3 bases unmatched. This chain links TRBV6-2 or TRBV6-3 with TRBJ2-2, with 12 bases lining up with TRBD2. What was sequenced was peripheral blood. This receptor was taken from a man in his 70s with active or convalescent COVID-19. The CDR3 DNA reads TGTGCCAGCAGTTCCGGGACTAGCGGGCCGAACACCGGGGAGCTGTTTTTT. Its protein product is CASSSGTSGPNTGELFF.